A single sample gave rise to the 24 T cell receptor beta chains below, sequenced in a study of blood T cell repertoires in COVID-19. The table came from immunoSEQ multiplex PCR; TCRdb's copy has only in-frame clones and leaves some out. The sample shows about 150,000 clones, 75% to 80% of them seen only once. The sample consisted of peripheral blood. The source is an older man with acute or convalescent COVID-19.

The chain combines TRBV19 with TRBJ1-1; a possible D gene is TRBD1 (6 bases). The CDR3 length is 13 residues. CDR1 is LNHDA, CDR2 SQIVND, per germline (reference sequence). Deletions cut 7 bases from V and 4 bases from J, with 13 bases between. CDR3 amino acids: CASTYRDGTEAFF. CDR3 sequence (DNA): TGTGCCAGTACCTACAGGGATGGCACTGAAGCTTTCTTT.

This chain connects TRBV19 to TRBJ2-5; TRBD2 matches at 7 bases. CDR3 length: 14 amino acids. J gave up 5 bases and V 3 bases, and 6 bases lay outside the gene matches. The V gene's germline CDR1 is LNHDA and CDR2 SQIVND (reference sequence). This CDR3 reads CASSIRRGGETQYF. CDR3 in DNA: TGTGCCAGTAGTATTCGGCGGGGAGGGGAGACCCAGTACTTC.

V is TRBV7-2 and J is TRBJ2-2; 16 nucleotides align to TRBD2. Trimming at V came to 6 bases and at J to 4 bases, leaving 8 bases not matched to a gene. The V gene's germline CDR1 is SGHTA and CDR2 FQGNSA. The CDR3 is made up of 18 amino acids. In DNA form, the CDR3 reads TGTGCCAGCAGTCCGGGACTAGCGGGGGGGCCTAGCACCGGGGAGCTGTTTTTT. It yields the protein CASSPGLAGGPSTGELFF.

V and J are TRBV29-1 and TRBJ1-2; 7 nucleotides align to TRBD1. Germline CDR1 and CDR2: SQVTM and ANQGSEA. The CDR3 loop spans 15 amino acids. V gave up 0 bases and J gave up 4 bases; unmatched junction bases: 8. The CDR3 spells CSVEDKGGQLYGYTF. The CDR3 nucleotides are TGCAGCGTTGAAGATAAAGGGGGACAGCTCTATGGCTACACCTTC. The whole variable domain, remainder taken from reference TRBV29-1 and TRBJ1-2, is SAVISQKPSRDICQRGTSLTIQCQVDSQVTMMFWYRQQPGQSLTLIATANQGSEATYESGFVIDKFPISRPNLTFSTLTVSNMSPEDSSIYLCSVEDKGGQLYGYTFGSGTRLTVV.

The chain carries TRBV6-7 and TRBJ1-3, with 8 nucleotides matching TRBD1. TRBV6-7 is treated as an ORF (open reading frame) with a function not yet certain. J lost 2 bases, V lost 5 bases, and 14 bases had no gene match. The CDR3 is made up of 18 amino acids. The CDR3 sequence is CASSHRTGRVLAGNTIYF. The CDR3 bases are TGTGCCAGCAGTCATAGGACAGGGCGCGTGTTAGCTGGAAACACCATATATTTT.

V and J are TRBV9 and TRBJ2-3; TRBD2 matches 8 bases. After removal of 1 base from V and 4 bases from J, the junction contained 11 bases not matched to a gene. Germline values: CDR1 SGDLS, CDR2 YYNGEE. CDR3 size: 17 residues. This CDR3 reads CASSVIASPAGADTQYF. Here the CDR3 DNA reads TGTGCCAGCAGCGTAATTGCAAGCCCAGCGGGGGCAGATACGCAGTATTTT.

This chain connects TRBV5-1 to TRBJ2-3; D might be TRBD1 (5 bases). The CDR3 runs to 15 residues. V lost 0 bases and J 2 bases, leaving 10 bases between the germline ends. Germline values: CDR1 SGHRS, CDR2 YFSETQ. CDR3 protein: CASSLEPGPTDTQYF. The DNA of the CDR3 is TGCGCCAGCAGCTTGGAGCCAGGGCCCACAGATACGCAGTATTTT.

At least ten counts were recorded for this clone. V gene TRBV10-1 combines with J gene TRBJ1-1; TRBD1 matches 8 bases. The CDR3 is made up of 13 amino acids. With V trimmed by 4 bases and J by 3 bases, 1 base remained unmatched. Germline V CDR1 and CDR2: WNHNN, SYGVQD (reference sequence). Here the CDR3 reads CASSGQGYTEAFF. The DNA of the CDR3 is TGCGCCAGCAGTGGACAGGGGTACACTGAAGCTTTCTTT.

This clone was detected many times. This chain connects TRBV6-2 or TRBV6-3 to TRBJ2-2; perhaps TRBD2 as D (6 bases). The CDR3 runs 14 residues. V was trimmed by 5 bases and J by 1 base, leaving 8 bases between them. Germline V gene sequence: CDR1 MNHEY, CDR2 SVGEGT. CDR3 in DNA: TGTGCCAGCAGTAGACTAGAGAACACCGGGGAGCTGTTTTTT. It specifies CASSRLENTGELFF.

The chain joins TRBV4-3 to TRBJ2-7; 7 bases match TRBD1. The junction had 6 bases not matched to a gene; V was cut back by 3 bases and J by 4 bases. The CDR3 loop spans 14 amino acids. Germline assignment: CDR1 LGHNA and CDR2 YSLEER. In nucleotides, the CDR3 is TGCGCCAGCAGCCAGGGAAACAGGGGATACGAGCAGTACTTC. This translates into CASSQGNRGYEQYF.

The J gene is TRBJ2-2, the V gene TRBV9, with D maybe TRBD2 (6 bases). V was shortened by 4 bases and J by 7 bases, with 23 bases between the two germline ends. CDR1 is SGDLS, CDR2 YYNGEE, per germline. This CDR3 is 17 amino acids long. The CDR3 DNA reads as TGTGCCAGCAGCCCCCCCGAAGTGGCGGGGATACGCGGGGAGCTGTTTTTT. This gives the protein CASSPPEVAGIRGELFF. Filled out from reference TRBV9 and TRBJ2-2, the complete variable domain reads DSGVTQTPKHLITATGQRVTLRCSPRSGDLSVYWYQQSLDQGLQFLIQYYNGEERAKGNILERFSAQQFPDLHSELNLSSLELGDSALYFCASSPPEVAGIRGELFFGEGSRLTVL.

The rearrangement uses TRBV9 and TRBJ2-3; TRBD2 agrees at 11 bases. Germline V CDR1 and CDR2: SGDLS, YYNGEE. CDR3 length: 17 amino acids. The J segment lost 0 bases and the V segment lost 1 base, leaving 4 bases of the junction unmatched. The CDR3 sequence: CASSVLAGGYSTDTQYF. As DNA, the CDR3 is TGTGCCAGCAGCGTACTAGCGGGGGGTTATAGCACAGATACGCAGTATTTT.

The chain employs TRBV4-1 and TRBJ1-4; D unresolved. Germline V gene data show CDR1 as MGHRA and CDR2 as YSYEKL. V dropped 4 bases and J dropped 0 bases, with 15 bases sitting between them. CDR3 length: 17 amino acids. CDR3 amino acids: CASSRKIFGSTNEKLFF. The CDR3 DNA reads as TGCGCCAGCAGCCGCAAGATCTTCGGGTCAACTAATGAAAAACTGTTTTTT.

The chain carries TRBV5-6 and TRBJ1-1, with D perhaps matching TRBD1 (6 bases). The CDR3 runs 12 residues. V dropped 0 bases and J dropped 8 bases, with 8 bases sitting between them. Germline V gives CDR1 SGHDT, CDR2 YYEEEE. The CDR3 DNA sequence: TGTGCCAGCAGCTTGGTGAGGGGGGAAGCTTTCTTT. This gives the protein CASSLVRGEAFF.

In this sample, this clone turned up a few times. The rearrangement links TRBV3-1 (or the pseudogene TRBV3-2) to TRBJ1-2; 8 positions match TRBD1. This CDR3 is built from 14 residues. CDR1 LGHDT and CDR2 YNNKEL come from the germline V gene (reference sequence). With V trimmed by 7 bases and J by 3 bases, 7 bases remained unmatched. The CDR3, as DNA: TGTGCCAGCATCACAAAACAGGGGGACTATGGCTACACCTTC. Its protein is CASITKQGDYGYTF.

This rearrangement joins TRBV7-9 to TRBJ2-5; TRBD2 might be the D (5 bases). This CDR3 is built from 19 residues. Germline assignment: CDR1 SEHNR and CDR2 FQNEAQ (reference sequence). Trimming took 1 base from V and 4 from J, leaving 25 bases between them. The CDR3 DNA reads as TGTGCCAGCAGCTTAGAGGTCTTGCCCCGATCGGACTTAAGAGAGACCCAGTACTTC. Residues: CASSLEVLPRSDLRETQYF.

The chain combines TRBV6-4 with TRBJ2-1; 11 nucleotides align to TRBD1. With V trimmed by 6 bases and J by 3 bases, 4 bases remained unmatched. CDR1 is MRHNA, CDR2 SNTAGT, per germline. The CDR3 contains 15 residues. Here the CDR3 reads CASREGTGGYNEQFF. The CDR3 DNA is TGTGCCAGCAGGGAGGGGACAGGGGGCTACAATGAGCAGTTCTTC.

In its sample, this clone was seen a few times. This chain links TRBV7-8 with TRBJ1-2; 7 bases agree with TRBD1. This CDR3 spans 15 amino acids. Germline V gene sequence: CDR1 SGHVS, CDR2 FQNEAQ. The ends lost 6 bases at V and 3 bases at J; junction bases unmatched: 10. In DNA, the CDR3 is TGTGCCAGCAGTCTAGGGTTACAGGGGTACTATGGCTACACCTTC. Translating it yields CASSLGLQGYYGYTF.

This rearrangement joins TRBV18 to TRBJ1-4; D gene ambiguous. Trimming took 6 bases from V and 4 from J, leaving 9 bases between them. The CDR3 is 13 residues long. Germline V lookup: CDR1 KGHSH, CDR2 LQKENI. The CDR3 DNA is TGTGCCAGCTCGGTCCGGGATAATGAAAAACTGTTTTTT. As protein: CASSVRDNEKLFF.

The chain links TRBV15 to TRBJ2-1; TRBD2 matches at 9 bases. Germline V CDR1 and CDR2: LNHNV, YYDKDF (reference sequence). V lost 0 bases and J lost 5; bases outside the gene matches: 11. CDR3 length equals 18 residues. The CDR3 is CATSRDTPGLATNNEQFF. CDR3 in DNA: TGTGCCACCAGCAGAGATACCCCGGGACTAGCTACGAACAATGAGCAGTTCTTC.

The rearrangement joins TRBV12-3 or TRBV12-4 to TRBJ1-1; D gene ambiguous. This CDR3 comprises 13 residues. Between the trimmed V and J ends, which lost 2 bases and 5 bases, there was a span of 9 bases. In DNA, the CDR3 is TGTGCCAGCAGTTTACCCCCCGTTACTGAAGCTTTCTTT. This translates into CASSLPPVTEAFF.

The rearrangement links TRBV6-5 to TRBJ1-1, with D unclear. Germline V gene lookup returns CDR1 MNHEY and CDR2 SVGAGI. V gave up 10 bases and J gave up 0 bases, with 15 bases separating them. The CDR3 extends over 14 amino acids. The DNA of the CDR3 is TGTGCCACCAACCCCGGACTCCTGAACACTGAAGCTTTCTTT. Amino acid sequence: CATNPGLLNTEAFF.

V gene TRBV4-3 combines with J gene TRBJ2-7; 11 positions match TRBD1. The CDR3 contains 16 residues. Trimming cost V 1 base and J 2 bases; bases outside gene matches: 4. The germline gives CDR1 LGHNA, CDR2 YSLEER. The DNA of the CDR3 is TGCGCCAGCAGCCAAGCCCCGGGACAGGGGGCCTACGAGCAGTACTTC. It codes for CASSQAPGQGAYEQYF.

This clone occurred once. CDR3: CASSLGLAGALSYEQYF. In DNA form, the CDR3 reads TGCGCCAGCAGCTTAGGACTAGCGGGGGCCCTATCCTACGAGCAGTACTTC. The rearrangement uses TRBV5-1 and TRBJ2-7; 13 bases agree with TRBD2. The CDR3 has 17 amino acids. CDR1 is SGHRS, CDR2 YFSETQ, per germline. Trimming at V came to 2 bases and at J to 1 base, leaving 6 bases not matched to a gene. The full variable domain, completed using reference TRBV5-1 and TRBJ2-7, is KAGVTQTPRYLIKTRGQQVTLSCSPISGHRSVSWYQQTPGQGLQFLFEYFSETQRNKGNFPGRFSGRQFSNSRSEMNVSTLELGDSALYLCASSLGLAGALSYEQYFGPGTRLTVT.